The T cell receptor beta chain described here comes from a study of blood T cells in healthy people across ages. A second PCR, run for roughly 7 to 11 cycles, used a sample-barcoded 5' primer plus a J-beta primer mix. TCRdb reanalysed the 5' RACE reads using MiXCR and keeps one entry per CDR3 protein. The sample shows more than 700,000 distinct CDR3 sequences, about 45% of them seen only once. As for this clonotype: Its specificity is not known.

Per germline, CDR1 MDHEN and CDR2 SYDVKM. V shed 7 bases and J shed 0 bases, with 16 bases lying between them. This CDR3 has 15 residues. Study-wide findings and caveats: A strong correlation was seen between TCR beta diversity and naive T cell percentage.

This TCR came from a man at least 80 years old in good health. The V gene is TRBV28, the J gene TRBJ2-7; perhaps TRBD1 as D (6 bases). What was sequenced was blood. The CDR3 is CASTVGATSSYEQYF. The CDR3 DNA follows: TGTGCCAGCACCGTGGGGGCGACAAGCTCCTACGAGCAGTACTTC.